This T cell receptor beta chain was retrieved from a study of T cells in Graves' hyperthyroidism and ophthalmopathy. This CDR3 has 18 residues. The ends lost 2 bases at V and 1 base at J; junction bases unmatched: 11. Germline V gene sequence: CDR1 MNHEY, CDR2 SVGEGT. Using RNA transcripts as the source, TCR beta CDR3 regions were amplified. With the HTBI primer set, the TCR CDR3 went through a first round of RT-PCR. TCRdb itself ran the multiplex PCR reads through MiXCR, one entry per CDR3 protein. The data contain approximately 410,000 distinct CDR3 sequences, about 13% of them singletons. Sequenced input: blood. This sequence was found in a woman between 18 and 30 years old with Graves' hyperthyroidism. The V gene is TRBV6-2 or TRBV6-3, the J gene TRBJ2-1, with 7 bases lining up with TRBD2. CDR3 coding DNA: TGTGCCAGCAGTTACCCACAGACGGGACTACAATCCTACAATGAGCAGTTCTTC. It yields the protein CASSYPQTGLQSYNEQFF.